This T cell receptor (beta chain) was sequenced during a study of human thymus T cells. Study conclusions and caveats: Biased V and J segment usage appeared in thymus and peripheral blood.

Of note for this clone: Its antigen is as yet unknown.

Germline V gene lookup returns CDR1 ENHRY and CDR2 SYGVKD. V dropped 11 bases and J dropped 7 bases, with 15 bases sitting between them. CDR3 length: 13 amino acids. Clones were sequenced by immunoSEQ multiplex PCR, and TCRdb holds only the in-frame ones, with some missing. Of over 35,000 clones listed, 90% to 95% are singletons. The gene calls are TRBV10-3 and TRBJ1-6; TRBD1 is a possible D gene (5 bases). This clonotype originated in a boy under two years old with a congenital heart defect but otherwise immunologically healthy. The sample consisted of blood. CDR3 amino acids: CAPEGIGNSPLHF. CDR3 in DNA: TGTGCCCCCGAGGGGATAGGAAATTCACCCCTCCACTTT.